Here is one T cell receptor beta chain with its context. The sample comes from a study of cytomegalovirus exposure and HLA in healthy donors. Across the study: From HLA-typed donors, an early data release held roughly 80 million unique TCRs.

Trimming removed 5 bases at V and 3 bases at J, with 5 bases between. Per germline, CDR1 SQVTM and CDR2 ANQGSEA. The CDR3 has 12 residues. The PCR was carried out with 60 Vbeta primers and 13 Jbeta primers. The protocol was immunoSEQ multiplex PCR, while the TCRdb copy is restricted to in-frame clones and leaves out a portion. The sample carries 110,000 to 150,000 clones, around three quarters recorded once. The specimen was PBMCs. The V and J genes are TRBV29-1 and TRBJ2-6; D gene unclear. This receptor was identified in a woman between 55 and 75 years old in good health and CMV-seropositive. The CDR3 DNA sequence: TGCAGCGTTTTAGTTGGGGCCAACGTCCTGACTTTC. It yields the protein CSVLVGANVLTF.